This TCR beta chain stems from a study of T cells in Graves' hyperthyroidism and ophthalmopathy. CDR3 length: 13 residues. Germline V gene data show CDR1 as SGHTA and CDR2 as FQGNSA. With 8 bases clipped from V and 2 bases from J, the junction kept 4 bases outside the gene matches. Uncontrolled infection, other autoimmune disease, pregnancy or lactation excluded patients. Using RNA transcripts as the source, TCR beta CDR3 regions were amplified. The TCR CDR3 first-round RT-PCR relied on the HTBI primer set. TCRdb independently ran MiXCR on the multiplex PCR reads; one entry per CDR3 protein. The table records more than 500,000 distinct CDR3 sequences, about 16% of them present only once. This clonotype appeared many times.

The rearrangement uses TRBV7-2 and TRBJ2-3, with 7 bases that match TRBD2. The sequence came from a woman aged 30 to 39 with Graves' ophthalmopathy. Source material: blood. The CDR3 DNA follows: TGTGCCAGCGGCAGCGGGACCACAGATACGCAGTATTTT. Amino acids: CASGSGTTDTQYF.